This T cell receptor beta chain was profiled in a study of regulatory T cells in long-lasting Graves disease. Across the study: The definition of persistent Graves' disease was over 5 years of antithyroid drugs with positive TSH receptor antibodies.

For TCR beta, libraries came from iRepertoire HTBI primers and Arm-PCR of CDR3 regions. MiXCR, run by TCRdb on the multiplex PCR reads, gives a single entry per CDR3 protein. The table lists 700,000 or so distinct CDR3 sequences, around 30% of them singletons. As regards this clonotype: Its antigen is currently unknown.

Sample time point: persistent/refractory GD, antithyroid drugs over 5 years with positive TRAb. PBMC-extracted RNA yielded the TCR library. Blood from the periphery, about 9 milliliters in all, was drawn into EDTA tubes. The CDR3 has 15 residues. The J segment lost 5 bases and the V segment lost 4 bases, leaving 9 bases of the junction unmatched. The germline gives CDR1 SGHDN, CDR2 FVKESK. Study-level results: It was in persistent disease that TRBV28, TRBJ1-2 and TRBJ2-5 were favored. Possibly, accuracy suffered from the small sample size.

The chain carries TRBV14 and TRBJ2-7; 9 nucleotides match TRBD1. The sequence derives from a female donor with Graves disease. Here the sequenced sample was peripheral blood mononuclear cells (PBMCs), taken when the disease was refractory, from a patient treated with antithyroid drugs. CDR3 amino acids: CASSRLRQGGHEQYF. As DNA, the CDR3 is TGTGCCAGCAGCCGGCTGAGACAGGGGGGCCACGAGCAGTACTTC.